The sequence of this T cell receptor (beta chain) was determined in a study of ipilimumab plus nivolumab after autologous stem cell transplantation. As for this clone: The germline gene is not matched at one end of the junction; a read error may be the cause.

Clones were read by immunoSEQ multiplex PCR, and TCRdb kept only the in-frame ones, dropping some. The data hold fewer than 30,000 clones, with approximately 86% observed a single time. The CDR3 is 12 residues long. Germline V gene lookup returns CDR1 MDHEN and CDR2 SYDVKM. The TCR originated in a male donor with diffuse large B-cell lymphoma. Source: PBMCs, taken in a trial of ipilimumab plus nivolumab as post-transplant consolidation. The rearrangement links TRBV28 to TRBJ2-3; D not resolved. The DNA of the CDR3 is TGTGCCAGCACCCTGGGCACGGATACGCAGTATTTT. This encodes CASTLGTDTQYF.